A selection of T cell receptor gamma chains follows, all from one sample in a study of Vδ1+ human thymocytes. TCRdb reapplied CATT to the multiplex PCR reads. Among 25,000 to 30,000 gamma-chain clones, about a fifth were seen once, and the ten largest hold about 1.9%. Material: Vdelta1+ gamma-delta thymocytes from the thymus. All receptors derive from a boy under two years old who had congenital heart surgery. Both conserved end residues are part of each CDR3. Each record gives: J gene, clone size, V gene, CDR3 DNA, CDR3 protein. Expanded clones get a size class; other rows say once, few or many, or leave the size out.

TRGJ1/TRGJ2 medium-sized TRGV9 TGTGCCTTGTGGGAGGCCTCGAATTATTATAAGAAACTCTTT CALWEASNYYKKLF
TRGJ1/TRGJ2 - TRGV3 TGTGCCACCTGGGACAGTAAACTCTTT CATWDSKLF
TRGJP2 - TRGV3 TGTGCCACCTGGGACAGGCCCCGGAGTGATTGGATCAAGACGTTT CATWDRPRSDWIKTF
TRGJ1/TRGJ2 - TRGV5 TGTGCCACCTGGGACAGGCAGACGGGAAATTATTATAAGAAACTCTTT CATWDRQTGNYYKKLF
TRGJ1/TRGJ2 few TRGV8 TGTGCCACCTGGGATACTGGATATAAGAAACTCTTT CATWDTGYKKLF
TRGJP medium-sized TRGV9 TGTGCCTTGTGGGAGGAAGAGTTGGGCAAAAAAATCAAGGTATTT CALWEEELGKKIKVF
TRGJ1/TRGJ2 - TRGV3 TGTGCCACCTGGTGCCACAGGTGCCCTTATTATAAGAAACTCTTT CATWCHRCPYYKKLF
TRGJ1/TRGJ2 - TRGV5 TGTGCCACCTGGGACAAACCAGATTATAAGAAACTCTTT CATWDKPDYKKLF
TRGJ1/TRGJ2 - TRGV2 TGTGCCACCTGGTTCAGGGCGGAGAAACTCTTT CATWFRAEKLF
TRGJ1/TRGJ2 few TRGV3 TGTGCCACCTGGGACAGGCTGTATAGGAAACTCTTT CATWDRLYRKLF
TRGJ1/TRGJ2 few TRGV8 TGTGCCACCTGGGATAGCCCGAATTATTATAAGAAACTCTTT CATWDSPNYYKKLF
TRGJP2 - TRGV5 TGTGCCACCTGGGACAGCGGTAGTGATTGGATCAAGACGTTT CATWDSGSDWIKTF
TRGJ1/TRGJ2 few TRGV9 TGTGCCTTGTGGGAGGACTGTTATTATAAGAAACTCTTT CALWEDCYYKKLF
TRGJ1/TRGJ2 few TRGV2 TGTGCCACCTGGACATATTATTATAAGAAACTCTTT CATWTYYYKKLF
TRGJ1/TRGJ2 - TRGV9 TGTGCCTTGTCATCTTGGAATTATTATAAGAAACTCTTT CALSSWNYYKKLF
TRGJ1/TRGJ2 - TRGV4 TGTGCCACCTGGGGACACTGGAAACTCTTT CATWGHWKLF
TRGJ1/TRGJ2 medium-sized TRGV9 TGTGCCTTGTGGGAGGTAATTTATTATAAGAAACTCTTT CALWEVIYYKKLF
TRGJ1/TRGJ2 - TRGV9 TGTGCCTTGTGGGGAGGATATTATAAGAAACTCTTT CALWGGYYKKLF
TRGJP1 - TRGV8 TGTGCCACCTGGGATAGGGCTTGGTTCAAGATATTT CATWDRAWFKIF
TRGJ1/TRGJ2 - TRGV4 TGTGCCACCTGGGATGGGCCCCCTCCGGATTATTATAAGAAACTCTTT CATWDGPPPDYYKKLF
TRGJP2 - TRGV5 TGTGCCACCTGGGACAGGCCTGGCAGTGATTGGATCAAGACGTTT CATWDRPGSDWIKTF
TRGJP - TRGV9 TGTGCCTTGTGGGAGGTGCCGGGCAAAAAAATCAAGGTATTT CALWEVPGKKIKVF
TRGJ1/TRGJ2 - TRGV4 TGTGCCACCTGGGAAGGTGGCCCAGCCGAGTATTATAAGAAACTCTTT CATWEGGPAEYYKKLF
TRGJ1/TRGJ2 few TRGV9 TGTGCCTTGTGGGAGGTGTGCTTGGGATTAGGTTATAAGAAACTCTTT CALWEVCLGLGYKKLF
TRGJ1/TRGJ2 - TRGV3 TGTGCCACCTGGGCCCTAAATAAGAAACTCTTT CATWALNKKLF
TRGJP2 - TRGV4 TGTGCCACCTGGGACGATTGGATCAAGACGTTT CATWDDWIKTF
TRGJ1/TRGJ2 few TRGV9 TGTGCCTTGTGGGTAACCTATTATAAGAAACTCTTT CALWVTYYKKLF
TRGJ1/TRGJ2 few TRGV2 TGTGCCACTCAGACGGGGTATAAGAAACTCTTT CATQTGYKKLF
TRGJ1/TRGJ2 few TRGV5 TGTGCCACCTGGGACAGGCCTGGGAAGAAACTCTTT CATWDRPGKKLF
TRGJP2 few TRGV9 TGTGCCTTGTGGGGGGGACCGGATGATTGGATCAAGACGTTT CALWGGPDDWIKTF
TRGJ1/TRGJ2 few TRGV9 TGTGCCTTGTGGGAGGGACTACGATATAAGAAACTCTTT CALWEGLRYKKLF
TRGJ1/TRGJ2 few TRGV9 TGTGCCTTGTGGGAGTCGCCGAATTATTATAAGAAACTCTTT CALWESPNYYKKLF
TRGJ1/TRGJ2 - TRGV9 TGTGCCTTGTGGGAGATTAAAAGGGGTTATAAGAAACTCTTT CALWEIKRGYKKLF
TRGJ1/TRGJ2 medium-sized TRGV4 TGTGCCACCTGGGATGGGCGGGATTATTATAAGAAACTCTTT CATWDGRDYYKKLF
TRGJ1/TRGJ2 - TRGV3 TGTGCCACCTGGTTTTTTGATGTGATTTATTATAAGAAACTCTTT CATWFFDVIYYKKLF
TRGJ1/TRGJ2 few TRGV5 TGTGCCACCTGGGACAGGCTCCCCTATTATAAGAAACTCTTT CATWDRLPYYKKLF
TRGJ1/TRGJ2 - TRGV4 TGTGCCACCTGGGATGGGCAACGGGATTATAAGAAACTCTTT CATWDGQRDYKKLF
TRGJ1/TRGJ2 - TRGV3 TGTGCCACCTGGGACAGGCGGTGTTATAAGAAACTCTTT CATWDRRCYKKLF
TRGJ1/TRGJ2 few TRGV3 TGTGCCACCTGGGACGGGACGCCAAATTATTATAAGAAACTCTTT CATWDGTPNYYKKLF
TRGJ1/TRGJ2 few TRGV9 TGTGCCTTGTGGGACCCTAGGGGTTATTATAAGAAACTCTTT CALWDPRGYYKKLF
TRGJ1/TRGJ2 - TRGV8 TGTGCCACCTGGGATCTCGGCCGGAATTATTATAAGAAACTCTTT CATWDLGRNYYKKLF
TRGJ1/TRGJ2 few TRGV3 TGTGCCACCTGGGTCACAGGCGCAAAACTCTTT CATWVTGAKLF
TRGJ1/TRGJ2 - TRGV5 TGTGCCACCTGGGACCAATATAAGAAACTCTTT CATWDQYKKLF
TRGJ1/TRGJ2 few TRGV9 TGTGCCTTGTGGGATTTTAAGAGACTCTTT CALWDFKRLF
TRGJ1/TRGJ2 - TRGV5 TGTGCCCCCTGGGACAGGCCTGATCATCCCCAAGCGGAGAATTATTATAAGAAACTCTTT CAPWDRPDHPQAENYYKKLF
TRGJ1/TRGJ2 few TRGV5 TGTGCCACCTGGGACCGCCTTGGTTATAAGAAACTCTTT CATWDRLGYKKLF
TRGJ1/TRGJ2 - TRGV5 TGTGCCACCTGGGACAGGCGCCCAAACGTTAAGAAACTCTTT CATWDRRPNVKKLF
TRGJ1/TRGJ2 medium-sized TRGV4 TGTGCCACCTGGGATGGGCACTATAAGAAACTCTTT CATWDGHYKKLF
TRGJ1/TRGJ2 medium-sized TRGV4 TGTGCCACCTGGGATAGGAATAAGAAACTCTTT CATWDRNKKLF
TRGJ1/TRGJ2 - TRGV3 TGTGCCACCTGGGACAGGCGCCCAAATTATTATAAGAAACTCTTT CATWDRRPNYYKKLF